The 5 T cell receptor beta chains listed next were all sequenced from one sample in a study of blood T cell repertoires in COVID-19. Libraries were prepared by immunoSEQ multiplex PCR; TCRdb keeps only in-frame clonotypes and omits some of them. Here the sample spans about 250,000 clones, roughly 90% being singletons. Sequencing used PBMCs or T cells enriched from blood (not recorded which). These receptors all come from a woman in her 30s with acute COVID-19.

The sample holds a few counts of this clone. The rearrangement links TRBV23-1 to TRBJ2-1; D may be TRBD2 (5 bases). TRBV23-1 is filed as an ORF, its function uncertain. V was pared by 0 bases and J by 8 bases, with 20 bases between. The CDR3 extends over 17 amino acids. This CDR3 reads CASSQSSGVEGVHEQFF. In nucleotides, the CDR3 is TGCGCCAGCAGTCAATCGAGCGGTGTAGAGGGAGTACATGAGCAGTTCTTC.

The gene calls are TRBV5-1 and TRBJ1-6, with D unresolved. Germline V CDR1 and CDR2: SGHRS, YFSETQ. V gave up 2 bases and J gave up 6 bases, with 9 bases separating them. This CDR3 is 14 amino acids long. CDR3 nucleotides: TGCGCCAGCAGCTTCGAGCCAACTAATTCACCCCTCCACTTT. This codes for CASSFEPTNSPLHF.

This chain links TRBV27 with TRBJ1-6; D is undetermined. This CDR3 has 13 amino acids. V lost 2 bases, J lost 13 bases, and 12 bases lay in between. Germline V gene data show CDR1 as MNHEY and CDR2 as SMNVEV (reference sequence). CDR3 in DNA: TGTGCCAGCAGTTTACGGGAGGATGGGCCCCTCCACTTT. Translation: CASSLREDGPLHF.

The J gene is TRBJ1-2, the V gene TRBV29-1; TRBD1 agrees at 10 bases. Looked up from germline, CDR1 is SQVTM and CDR2 is ANQGSEA. Trimming removed 4 bases from V and 3 bases from J; junction bases left unmatched: 2. The CDR3 is 13 residues long. The CDR3 DNA is TGCAGCGTTGGGGGGACAGGGGACTATGGCTACACCTTC. Protein product: CSVGGTGDYGYTF.

V and J are TRBV2 and TRBJ1-2; 9 positions match TRBD1. Germline CDR1 and CDR2: SNHLY and FYNNEI. V dropped 4 bases and J dropped 4; count of bases not matched to a gene: 16. This CDR3 is 18 amino acids long. CDR3 bases: TGTGCCAGCAGTGTTGAGACAGGGGGTAGAAGCTTAGTCTATGGCTACACCTTC. Translating gives CASSVETGGRSLVYGYTF.